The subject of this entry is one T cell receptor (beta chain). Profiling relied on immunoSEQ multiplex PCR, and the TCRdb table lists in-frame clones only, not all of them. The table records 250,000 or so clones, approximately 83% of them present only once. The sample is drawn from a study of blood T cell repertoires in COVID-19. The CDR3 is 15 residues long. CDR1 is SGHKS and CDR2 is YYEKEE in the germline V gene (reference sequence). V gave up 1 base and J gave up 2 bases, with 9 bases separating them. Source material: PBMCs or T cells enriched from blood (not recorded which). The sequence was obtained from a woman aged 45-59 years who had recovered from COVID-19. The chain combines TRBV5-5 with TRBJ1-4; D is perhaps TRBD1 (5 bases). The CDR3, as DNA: TGTGCCAGCAGCTTGAATGGGGCCACTAATGAAAAACTGTTTTTT. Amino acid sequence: CASSLNGATNEKLFF.